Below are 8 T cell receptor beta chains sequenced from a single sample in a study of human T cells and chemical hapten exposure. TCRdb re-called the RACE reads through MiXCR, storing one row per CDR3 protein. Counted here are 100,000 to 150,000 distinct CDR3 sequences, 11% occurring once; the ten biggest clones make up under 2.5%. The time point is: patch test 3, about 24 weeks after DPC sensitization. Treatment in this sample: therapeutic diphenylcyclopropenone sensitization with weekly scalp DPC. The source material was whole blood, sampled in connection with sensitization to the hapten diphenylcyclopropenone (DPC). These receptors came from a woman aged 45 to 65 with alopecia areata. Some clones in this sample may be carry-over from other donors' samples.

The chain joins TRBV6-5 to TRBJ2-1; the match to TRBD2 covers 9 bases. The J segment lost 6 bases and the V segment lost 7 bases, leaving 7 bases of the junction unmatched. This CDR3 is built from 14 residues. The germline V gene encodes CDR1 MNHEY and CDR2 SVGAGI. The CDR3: CASKGGGAANEQFF. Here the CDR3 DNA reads TGTGCCAGCAAAGGCGGGGGGGCCGCCAATGAGCAGTTCTTC.

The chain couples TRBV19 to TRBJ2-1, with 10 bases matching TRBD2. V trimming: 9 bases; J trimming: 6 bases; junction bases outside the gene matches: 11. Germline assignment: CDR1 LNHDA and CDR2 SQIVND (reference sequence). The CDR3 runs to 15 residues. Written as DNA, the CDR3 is TGTGCCAGCGCCCATTGGAGCGGGAGGGCCAATGAGCAGTTCTTC. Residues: CASAHWSGRANEQFF. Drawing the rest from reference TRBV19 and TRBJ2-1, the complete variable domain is DGGITQSPKYLFRKEGQNVTLSCEQNLNHDAMYWYRQDPGQGLRLIYYSQIVNDFQKGDIAEGYSVSREKKESFPLTVTSAQKNPTAFYLCASAHWSGRANEQFFGPGTRLTVL.

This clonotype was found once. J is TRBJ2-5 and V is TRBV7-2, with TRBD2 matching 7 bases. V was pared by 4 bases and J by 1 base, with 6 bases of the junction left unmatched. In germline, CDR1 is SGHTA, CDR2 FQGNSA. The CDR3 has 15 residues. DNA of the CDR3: TGTGCCAGCAGCTCCAATTGGGGGGGCCAAGAGACCCAGTACTTC. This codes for CASSSNWGGQETQYF.

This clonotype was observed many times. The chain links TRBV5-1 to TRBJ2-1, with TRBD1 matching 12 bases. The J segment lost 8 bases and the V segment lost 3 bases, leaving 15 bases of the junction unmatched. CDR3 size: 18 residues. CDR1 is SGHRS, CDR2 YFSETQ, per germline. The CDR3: CASSSRIIGTGGFDEQFF. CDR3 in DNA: TGCGCCAGCAGCTCCAGAATAATTGGGACAGGGGGCTTCGATGAGCAGTTCTTC.

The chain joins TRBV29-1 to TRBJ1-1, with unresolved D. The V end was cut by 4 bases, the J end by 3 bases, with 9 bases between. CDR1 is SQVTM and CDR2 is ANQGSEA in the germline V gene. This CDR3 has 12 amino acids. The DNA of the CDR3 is TGCAGCGTTGCTCTGTTTGACACTGAAGCTTTCTTT. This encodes CSVALFDTEAFF.

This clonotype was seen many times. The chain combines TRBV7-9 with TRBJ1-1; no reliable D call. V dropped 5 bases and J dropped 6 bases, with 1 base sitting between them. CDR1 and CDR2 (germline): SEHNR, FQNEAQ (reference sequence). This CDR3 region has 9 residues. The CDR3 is CASSPEAFF. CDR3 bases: TGTGCCAGCAGCCCTGAAGCTTTCTTT.

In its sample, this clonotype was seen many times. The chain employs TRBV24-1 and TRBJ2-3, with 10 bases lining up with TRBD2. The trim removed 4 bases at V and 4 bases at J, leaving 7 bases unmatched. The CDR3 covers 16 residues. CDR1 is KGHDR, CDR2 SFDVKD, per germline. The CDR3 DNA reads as TGTGCCACCAGTGACTCACTAGCGGGAAAAGCAGATACGCAGTATTTT. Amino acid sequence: CATSDSLAGKADTQYF.

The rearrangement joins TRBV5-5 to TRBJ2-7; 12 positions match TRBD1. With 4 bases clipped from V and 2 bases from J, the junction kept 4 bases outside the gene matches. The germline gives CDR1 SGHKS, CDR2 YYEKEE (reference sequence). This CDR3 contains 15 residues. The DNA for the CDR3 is TGTGCCAGCAGCCCGGGACAGGGGGCCGCCTACGAGCAGTACTTC. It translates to CASSPGQGAAYEQYF.